The 25 T cell receptor beta chains listed next were all sequenced from one sample in a study of identical twins. Each CDR3 protein is one row after TCRdb ran MiXCR on the 5' RACE reads. This table holds around 960,000 distinct CDR3 sequences, 12% found once. The same specimen was also included in a second study, on yellow fever vaccine responses in identical twins.

The sequencing sample was made of PBMCs. The receptor source for this set is a woman aged 18-35 years in good health.

This CDR3 is CASSIPGTLSHEQYF. CDR3 coding DNA: TGTGCCAGTAGTATCCCCGGGACACTTAGTCACGAGCAGTACTTC. V and J are TRBV19 and TRBJ2-7, with D perhaps TRBD1 (6 bases). Trimming removed 3 bases from V and 5 bases from J, with 17 bases in between. The V gene's germline CDR1 is LNHDA and CDR2 SQIVND (reference sequence). The length of the CDR3 is 15 residues.

In this sample, this clonotype turned up many times. The chain joins TRBV7-9 to TRBJ2-1; the match to TRBD2 covers 11 bases. V shed 5 bases, J shed 15 bases, and the junction held 15 bases outside the gene matches. Germline CDR1 and CDR2: SEHNR and FQNEAQ (reference sequence). CDR3 length: 15 amino acids. CDR3 sequence: CASSPRGSGRAEGFF. For the CDR3, the DNA is TGTGCCAGCAGCCCCCGAGGTAGCGGGAGGGCCGAAGGGTTCTTC. Full variable domain (missing parts from reference TRBV7-9 and TRBJ2-1): DTGVSQNPRHKITKRGQNVTFRCDPISEHNRLYWYRQTLGQGPEFLTYFQNEAQLEKSRLLSDRFSAERPKGSFSTLEIQRTEQGDSAMYLCASSPRGSGRAEGFFGPGTRLTVL.

This clonotype has more than one count but fewer than ten. In DNA form, the CDR3 reads TGCGCCAGCAGCTTATTCCCTACCGGGGAGCTGTTTTTT. Its translation is CASSLFPTGELFF. V and J are TRBV5-1 and TRBJ2-2; D call uncertain. With 2 bases removed from V and 5 bases from J, the gap between germline ends came to 7 bases. The CDR3 is 13 residues long. Germline V gene lookup returns CDR1 SGHRS and CDR2 YFSETQ.

This clonotype appeared a few times. The rearrangement links TRBV7-8 to TRBJ2-1; D is uncertain. Germline-derived CDR1 and CDR2 are SGHVS and FQNEAQ. The ends were cut back, 6 bases at V and 0 bases at J, with 9 bases in the middle. The length of the CDR3 is 14 residues. This CDR3 is CASSWARSYNEQFF. In nucleotides, the CDR3 is TGTGCCAGCAGTTGGGCTCGCTCCTACAATGAGCAGTTCTTC.

There are a few counts of this clonotype. This chain uses TRBV24-1 with TRBJ1-5; tentatively, D is TRBD1 (6 bases). Trimming took 3 bases from V and 0 from J, leaving 8 bases between them. Germline loops: CDR1 KGHDR, CDR2 SFDVKD. This CDR3 has 15 residues. The CDR3 nucleotides are TGTGCCACCAGTGATCCGGACAGTAGCAATCAGCCCCAGCATTTT. Its translation: CATSDPDSSNQPQHF.

CDR3 nucleotides: TGTGCCAGCAGTGATTCGCGGAACCGCTACGAGCAGTACGTC. It encodes CASSDSRNRYEQYV. This chain links TRBV6-1 with TRBJ2-7; no reliable D call. Trimming stripped 3 bases from V and 3 bases from J, with 12 bases between. Germline CDR1 MNHNS, CDR2 SASEGT. The CDR3 is made up of 14 amino acids.

Ten or more counts support this clonotype. The rearrangement links TRBV4-1 to TRBJ1-1; D possibly corresponds to TRBD1 (6 bases). V shed 0 bases and J shed 3 bases, with 14 bases lying between them. The V gene's germline CDR1 is MGHRA and CDR2 YSYEKL. The length of the CDR3 is 16 residues. The CDR3 reads CASSQDVGAWDTEAFF. CDR3 sequence (DNA): TGCGCCAGCAGCCAAGATGTGGGGGCGTGGGACACTGAAGCTTTCTTT.

The chain links TRBV19 to TRBJ2-7; D is perhaps TRBD2 (5 bases). In germline, CDR1 is LNHDA, CDR2 SQIVND (reference sequence). V was clipped by 1 base and J by 3 bases, with 13 bases between them. This CDR3 region has 15 residues. This CDR3 is CASSIVQNGVYEQYF. The CDR3 DNA reads as TGTGCCAGTAGTATAGTCCAGAACGGGGTCTACGAGCAGTACTTC.

The CDR3 DNA sequence: TGTGCCAGCAGTTACAACCAGGGTGGGGGCTACACCTTC. Its translation is CASSYNQGGGYTF. The V call is TRBV6-5, the J call TRBJ1-2, with a tentative D call TRBD1 (5 bases). The length of the CDR3 is 13 residues. V dropped 2 bases and J dropped 8 bases, with 12 bases sitting between them. In germline, CDR1 is MNHEY, CDR2 SVGAGI.

This clonotype was seen only a few times. The chain uses TRBV7-9 and TRBJ2-1; 8 nucleotides match TRBD2. There are 17 residues in the CDR3. Germline V gives CDR1 SEHNR, CDR2 FQNEAQ (reference sequence). The ends lost 5 bases at V and 9 bases at J; junction bases unmatched: 18. CDR3 amino acids: CASSVFWGTMAGGEQFF. The CDR3 DNA reads TGTGCCAGCAGCGTATTTTGGGGGACTATGGCGGGAGGTGAGCAGTTCTTC.

This clonotype was observed a handful of times. This sequence joins TRBV28 and TRBJ2-7; 7 bases fit TRBD2. Unmatched junction bases numbered 7, after V lost 6 bases and J lost 5 bases. This CDR3 region has 13 residues. Germline V lookup: CDR1 MDHEN, CDR2 SYDVKM. CDR3 bases: TGTGCCAGCAGCCGCGGGGGAGGCAACGAGCAGTACTTC. It encodes CASSRGGGNEQYF.

The chain links TRBV7-9 to TRBJ1-2, with D tentatively TRBD1 (5 bases). V was cut by 4 bases and J by 7 bases, with 19 bases left in between. CDR1 is SEHNR, CDR2 FQNEAQ, per germline (reference sequence). The CDR3 covers 15 residues. The CDR3 reads CASSSPLRETSGYTF. CDR3 DNA sequence: TGTGCCAGCAGCTCACCTCTCAGGGAGACTAGTGGCTACACCTTC.

The rearrangement links TRBV6-1 to TRBJ2-1, with no clear D. V was trimmed by 3 bases and J by 1 base, leaving 10 bases between them. The CDR3 length is 15 residues. Per germline, CDR1 MNHNS and CDR2 SASEGT. The CDR3 spells CASSDGGYSYNEQFF. The CDR3 DNA sequence: TGTGCCAGCAGTGATGGCGGATATTCCTACAATGAGCAGTTCTTC.

This clonotype turned up a few times. The V call is TRBV3-1, the J call TRBJ1-6; D remains unclear. The V and J ends lost 0 bases and 7 bases respectively, with 4 bases between them. CDR1 and CDR2 from the germline V gene are LGHDT and YNNKEL (reference sequence). The CDR3 spans 13 residues. CDR3 DNA: TGTGCCAGCAGCCAAGATGAGAATTCACCCCTCCACTTT. This gives the protein CASSQDENSPLHF.

At least ten counts were recorded for this clonotype. The genes are TRBV12-3 or TRBV12-4 and TRBJ2-7; D remains unclear. The CDR3 runs to 13 residues. Trimming pared 4 bases from V and 2 bases from J, leaving 9 bases between. The CDR3 coding sequence is TGTGCCAGCAGTTCCGGAAATACCTACGAGCAGTACTTC. Its protein product is CASSSGNTYEQYF.

A few counts support this clonotype. This sequence joins TRBV5-1 and TRBJ2-7; D perhaps matches TRBD1 (6 bases). The CDR3 runs 12 residues. The V gene's germline CDR1 is SGHRS and CDR2 YFSETQ. The V gene lost 5 bases and the J gene lost 5 bases, with 11 bases spanning the gap. The CDR3 loop reads CASRLWGHEQYF. CDR3 DNA sequence: TGCGCCAGCAGATTGTGGGGGCACGAGCAGTACTTC.

This clonotype was observed a few times. This chain links TRBV4-1 with TRBJ1-2; D perhaps matches TRBD1 (5 bases). Germline V gives CDR1 MGHRA, CDR2 YSYEKL. This CDR3 has 16 amino acids. V lost 1 base and J 1 base, leaving 13 bases between the germline ends. In DNA, the CDR3 is TGCGCCAGCAGCCAAGCTGGAGGGGTCCTTAACTATGGCTACACCTTC. As protein: CASSQAGGVLNYGYTF.

This clonotype was seen more than once but under ten times. The rearrangement links TRBV6-1 to TRBJ2-7; D may be TRBD2 (7 bases). The germline gives CDR1 MNHNS, CDR2 SASEGT. Trimming left V 4 bases short and J 0 bases short, with 10 bases between. This CDR3 comprises 14 residues. The CDR3 loop is CASSGGGHSYEQYV. CDR3 in DNA: TGTGCCAGCAGTGGCGGGGGACACTCCTACGAGCAGTACGTC.

This rearrangement joins TRBV27 to TRBJ2-3; D possibly matches TRBD1 or TRBD2 (5 bases each). Germline CDR1 MNHEY, CDR2 SMNVEV (reference sequence). V was cut by 6 bases and J by 2 bases, with 18 bases left in between. The CDR3 totals 16 residues. The DNA of the CDR3 is TGTGCCAGCAGCGACCTGGGGGTCCGATACACAGATACGCAGTATTTT. It translates to CASSDLGVRYTDTQYF.

CDR3 DNA: TGTGCTACCGCCCGGGAGCACTTGACCGGGGAGCTGTTTTTT. As protein: CATAREHLTGELFF. V is TRBV2 and J is TRBJ2-2, with D possibly being TRBD2 (6 bases). Germline V gives CDR1 SNHLY, CDR2 FYNNEI. The CDR3 extends over 14 amino acids.

This clonotype came up a few times. The chain is built from TRBV29-1 and TRBJ1-2, with 7 nucleotides matching TRBD1. V lost 1 base to trimming and J lost 5 bases; unmatched junction nucleotides: 7. This CDR3 has 14 residues. Per germline, CDR1 SQVTM and CDR2 ANQGSEA. The CDR3 reads CSVEAGTEAYGYTF. DNA for the CDR3: TGCAGCGTTGAAGCTGGGACAGAGGCGTATGGCTACACCTTC.

CDR3 in DNA: TGTGCCAGCAGCCCCTTGGCGGGGGGGAATTACGAGCAGTACGTC. This gives the protein CASSPLAGGNYEQYV. The chain couples TRBV5-5 to TRBJ2-7, with 9 bases aligning to TRBD2. In germline, CDR1 is SGHKS, CDR2 YYEKEE (reference sequence). This CDR3 spans 15 amino acids. V lost 4 bases to trimming and J lost 4 bases; unmatched junction nucleotides: 9.

The chain links TRBV20-1 to TRBJ2-3, with D perhaps TRBD1 (6 bases). V lost 1 base to trimming and J lost 6 bases, with 17 bases between them. The germline gives CDR1 DFQATT, CDR2 SNEGSKA (reference sequence). The CDR3 totals 15 residues. The CDR3 loop is CSARVGGGREDTQYF. The CDR3 DNA reads as TGCAGTGCTAGAGTAGGGGGTGGAAGGGAGGATACGCAGTATTTT.

The chain has TRBV25-1 and TRBJ1-3; 9 nucleotides agree with TRBD1. CDR3 length: 16 residues. Unmatched junction bases numbered 5, after V lost 5 bases and J lost 0 bases. The germline CDR1 and CDR2 sequences are MGHDK and SYGVNS. CDR3 DNA sequence: TGTGCCAGCAGTCCACAGGGGGCTCTCTCTGGAAACACCATATATTTT. It is translated as CASSPQGALSGNTIYF. The whole variable domain, remainder taken from reference TRBV25-1 and TRBJ1-3, is EADIYQTPRYLVIGTGKKITLECSQTMGHDKMYWYQQDPGMELHLIHYSYGVNSTEKGDLSSESTVSRIRTEHFPLTLESARPSHTSQYLCASSPQGALSGNTIYFGEGSWLTVV.

This clonotype was detected only a few times. This sequence joins TRBV20-1 and TRBJ2-7; possibly TRBD2 for D (6 bases). The length of the CDR3 is 14 residues. Deletions cut 4 bases from V and 0 bases from J, with 13 bases between. Germline CDR1 DFQATT, CDR2 SNEGSKA (reference sequence). CDR3: CSAMRAGTSYEQYV. The DNA for the CDR3 is TGCAGTGCTATGAGGGCGGGGACCTCCTACGAGCAGTACGTC.